Shown below are 19 T cell receptor beta chains from a single sample sequenced in a study of quantifying T cell responses using KT2 cells. Study information: TCR alpha and beta constant-region primers primed reverse transcription of RNA.

The cDNA 3' end received a ligated oligonucleotide with a UMI. An equimolar mix of RC1.1 and RC1.2 primed the beta chain across TRBC1 and TRBC2. Via MiXCR, TCRdb re-called the UMI-ligation and nested PCR reads, giving one row per CDR3 protein. The profile shows 40,000 to 60,000 distinct CDR3 sequences, roughly 10% of them singletons. The sample consisted of PBMCs spiked with cells of the T cell clone KT2. The receptors derive from a human donor.

This clonotype was picked up a small number of times. V is TRBV12-3 or TRBV12-4 and J is TRBJ1-6, with a weak D call TRBD1 (5 bases). CDR3 length equals 22 residues. The germline V and J ends were trimmed by 4 bases and 2 bases, with 30 bases remaining between them. CDR3 in amino acids: CASSYRPRWGTGKAPYNSPLHF. The CDR3 DNA reads as TGTGCCAGCAGTTATAGGCCTAGGTGGGGGACCGGGAAAGCGCCCTATAATTCACCCCTCCACTTT.

V is TRBV7-9 and J is TRBJ1-6; no clear D. V lost 5 bases and J 3 bases, leaving 11 bases between the germline ends. Germline lookup yields CDR1 SEHNR and CDR2 FQNEAQ (reference sequence). This CDR3 is 15 amino acids long. The CDR3 here is CASSPETHYNSPLHF. In DNA, the CDR3 is TGTGCCAGCAGCCCTGAGACTCACTATAATTCACCCCTCCACTTT.

J is TRBJ2-1 and V is TRBV27; D may correspond to TRBD1 or TRBD2 (5 bases each). The V and J ends lost 6 bases and 6 bases respectively, with 12 bases between them. Germline V gene data show CDR1 as MNHEY and CDR2 as SMNVEV (reference sequence). The CDR3 has 13 residues. This chain's CDR3 is CASSARGANEQFF. CDR3 sequence (DNA): TGTGCCAGCAGCGCCCGAGGGGCCAATGAGCAGTTCTTC.

In its sample, this clonotype was seen a few times. The gene calls are TRBV11-2 and TRBJ2-7; D gene uncertain. V gave up 4 bases and J gave up 3 bases, with 10 bases separating them. The CDR3 has 13 amino acids. CDR1 is SGHAT, CDR2 FQNNGV, per germline. The DNA for the CDR3 is TGTGCCAGCAGCTCCGGGCTTGGCTACGAGCAGTACTTC. This encodes CASSSGLGYEQYF.

This clonotype was found many times. The chain recombines TRBV21-1 with TRBJ2-2; the table's D call, TRBD2, was not checked against the DNA. TRBV21-1 is shown as a pseudogene. This CDR3 region has 15 residues. In nucleotides, the CDR3 is TGTGCCAGCAGTCACGGGACTAGCGACACCGGGGAGCTGTTTTTT. It translates to CASSHGTSDTGELFF.

The CDR3 coding sequence is TGTGCCAGCAGTTTATGGGGGGAGCCCCAGCATTTT. It yields the protein CASSLWGEPQHF. The chain is built from TRBV12-3 or TRBV12-4 and TRBJ1-5; D perhaps matches TRBD1 (5 bases). The CDR3 runs to 12 residues. Trimming cost V 2 bases and J 8 bases, with 7 bases left between them.

This clonotype was observed a handful of times. The chain has TRBV4-3 and TRBJ2-7; a weak D match, TRBD1 (5 bases). The V and J ends lost 1 base and 5 bases respectively, with 9 bases between them. In germline, CDR1 is LGHNA, CDR2 YSLEER. The CDR3 is 13 residues long. For the CDR3, the DNA is TGCGCCAGCAGCCAAGGGGCAGGGAACGAGCAGTACTTC. As protein: CASSQGAGNEQYF.

This clonotype was recorded a few times. The V gene is TRBV5-1, the J gene TRBJ2-3; D is unclear. The CDR3 length is 12 residues. V lost 7 bases to trimming and J lost 6 bases, with 12 bases between them. In germline, CDR1 is SGHRS, CDR2 YFSETQ. Here the CDR3 DNA reads TGCGCCAGCTCGGGCCTGCTTGATACGCAGTATTTT. Translation: CASSGLLDTQYF.

This clonotype was recorded at least ten times. The chain combines TRBV20-1 with TRBJ2-1; D possibly matches TRBD1 or TRBD2 (6 bases each). The CDR3 contains 11 residues. Germline CDR1 and CDR2: DFQATT and SNEGSKA (reference sequence). The V and J ends lost 7 bases and 8 bases respectively, with 12 bases between them. For the CDR3, the DNA is TGCAGTGTAGGGGGGTTGGATGAGCAGTTCTTC. Translation gives CSVGGLDEQFF.

In this sample, this clonotype is hyperexpanded (1% or more). The chain employs TRBV5-1 and TRBJ2-3; tentatively, D is TRBD1 (6 bases). The length of the CDR3 is 18 residues. The V gene's germline CDR1 is SGHRS and CDR2 YFSETQ. The V end was cut by 2 bases, the J end by 4 bases, with 23 bases between. CDR3 sequence (DNA): TGCGCCAGCAGCTTTACCGATCTGGGGGCGCACATGGCAGATACGCAGTATTTT. Translating it yields CASSFTDLGAHMADTQYF. Looking up the rest from reference TRBV5-1 and TRBJ2-3 gives the full variable domain: KAGVTQTPRYLIKTRGQQVTLSCSPISGHRSVSWYQQTPGQGLQFLFEYFSETQRNKGNFPGRFSGRQFSNSRSEMNVSTLELGDSALYLCASSFTDLGAHMADTQYFGPGTRLTVL.

This clonotype was detected ten times or more. The rearrangement links TRBV7-9 to TRBJ2-5, with unresolved D. This CDR3 is built from 13 residues. The V end was cut by 4 bases, the J end by 2 bases, with 8 bases between. CDR1 is SEHNR and CDR2 is FQNEAQ in the germline V gene (reference sequence). DNA of the CDR3: TGTGCCAGCAGCTCCTCAGCACAAGAGACCCAGTACTTC. It translates to CASSSSAQETQYF.

This chain uses TRBV10-3 with TRBJ2-1; 9 bases map to TRBD2. CDR1 and CDR2 from the germline V gene are ENHRY and SYGVKD. Germline trimming cut 10 bases from V and 1 base from J; bases unmatched to any gene: 14. The CDR3 has 17 amino acids. The CDR3 nucleotides are TGTGCCACTGAAACAACTAGCGGGCCTGATTCCTACAATGAGCAGTTCTTC. This encodes CATETTSGPDSYNEQFF.

V is TRBV10-3 and J is TRBJ2-7; no firm D call. The CDR3 loop spans 13 amino acids. Per germline, CDR1 ENHRY and CDR2 SYGVKD. V lost 3 bases and J lost 4, with 10 bases in between. This chain's CDR3 is CAISDLQRYEQYF. CDR3 nucleotides: TGTGCCATCAGTGACCTTCAGAGGTACGAGCAGTACTTC.

Many counts were recorded for this clonotype. The rearrangement joins TRBV7-8 to TRBJ2-1; 8 bases are a match to TRBD2. CDR1 and CDR2 (germline): SGHVS, FQNEAQ. V trimming: 4 bases; J trimming: 6 bases; junction bases outside the gene matches: 8. CDR3 size: 15 residues. Here the CDR3 DNA reads TGTGCCAGCAGCTCCGAAGCGGGAGAGGTCAATGAGCAGTTCTTC. It translates to CASSSEAGEVNEQFF. The whole variable domain, filled in from reference TRBV7-8 and TRBJ2-1, reads GAGVSQSPRYKVAKRGQDVALRCDPISGHVSLFWYQQALGQGPEFLTYFQNEAQLDKSGLPSDRFFAERPEGSVSTLKIQRTQQEDSAVYLCASSSEAGEVNEQFFGPGTRLTVL.

This clonotype showed up many times. The chain employs TRBV7-8 and TRBJ2-1; D may correspond to TRBD1 or TRBD2 (7 bases each). Germline CDR1 and CDR2: SGHVS and FQNEAQ. Between the trimmed V and J ends, which lost 5 bases and 2 bases, there was a span of 16 bases. The CDR3 consists of 16 residues. CDR3 region: CASSPGGDWTYNEQFF. The CDR3 coding sequence is TGTGCCAGCAGCCCAGGGGGGGACTGGACCTACAATGAGCAGTTCTTC.

The chain uses TRBV20-1 and TRBJ1-5; 8 bases align to TRBD1. Looked up from germline, CDR1 is DFQATT and CDR2 is SNEGSKA (reference sequence). This CDR3 has 15 amino acids. The J segment lost 3 bases and the V segment lost 6 bases, leaving 10 bases of the junction unmatched. DNA for the CDR3: TGCAGTGCCTCGGACAGGGACGCGAACAATCAGCCCCAGCATTTT. Translating gives CSASDRDANNQPQHF.

This clonotype was seen repeatedly, ten times or more. The chain is built from TRBV27 and TRBJ2-7; 8 bases match TRBD1. The V gene end was trimmed by 5 bases and the J gene end by 0 bases; junction bases not matched to a gene: 9. CDR1 and CDR2 from the germline V gene are MNHEY and SMNVEV (reference sequence). This CDR3 spans 16 amino acids. Here the CDR3 DNA reads TGTGCCAGCAGTACCCTCCGGGACAGGCCCTCCTACGAGCAGTACTTC. Its protein product is CASSTLRDRPSYEQYF.

This clonotype was detected only a few times. The chain's CDR3 is CAVNRLEQYF. The DNA for the CDR3 is TGTGCCGTTAACCGGCTCGAGCAGTACTTC. The rearrangement uses TRBV6-1 and TRBJ2-7; D unclear. CDR3 length equals 10 residues. Trimming took 11 bases from V and 6 from J, leaving 11 bases between them. Germline-derived CDR1 and CDR2 are MNHNS and SASEGT.

This clonotype was detected a few times. The chain joins TRBV7-9 to TRBJ2-1; 8 bases fit TRBD1. The germline CDR1 and CDR2 sequences are SEHNR and FQNEAQ (reference sequence). This CDR3 is 17 amino acids long. J lost 4 bases, V lost 5 bases, and 13 bases had no gene match. The CDR3 DNA is TGTGCCAGCAGCGCAAGGGACAGGCCCCTGACTTACAATGAGCAGTTCTTC. Encoded protein: CASSARDRPLTYNEQFF.